The T cell receptor beta chain under discussion was sequenced for a study of T-cell reconstitution after alpha-beta-depleted transplantation in children. Study conclusions and caveats: One year after transplant, T-cell counts and diversity came mostly from newly produced T cells. After transplant, high TCRbeta diversity at day 60 in some patients arose from surviving recipient T cells and thymic progenitors. The study reportedly traced alpha-beta T cells about two months after transplant to several hundred expanded graft clones.

This clonotype was counted only a few times. Its specificity is not known. The CDR3 covers 15 residues. V gave up 1 base and J gave up 3 bases, with 9 bases separating them. Germline values: CDR1 SGHTA, CDR2 FQGTGA. A TCRbeta library incorporating unique molecular identifiers was prepared. MiXCR was run by TCRdb on the PCR reads, yielding one entry per CDR3 protein. The sample holds 500,000 to 750,000 distinct CDR3 sequences, around 27% seen once. This chain connects TRBV7-3 to TRBJ2-2; D possibly matches TRBD1 or TRBD2 (6 bases each). The material was PBMCs, obtained before TCRalphabeta/CD19-depleted stem cell transplant. The sequence was obtained from a boy less than two years old with Wiskott-Aldrich syndrome, due to receive a stem cell transplant. CDR3 loop: CASSLRGAHTGELFF. CDR3 nucleotide sequence: TGTGCCAGCAGCTTAAGGGGGGCTCACACCGGGGAGCTGTTTTTT.